The clone carrying this T cell receptor (beta chain) was recorded at least ten times. Its antigen is not identified. Arm-PCR of CDR3 regions and iRepertoire HTBI primers were used to build TCR beta libraries. From the multiplex PCR reads, TCRdb called clonotypes with MiXCR, one entry per CDR3 protein. The sample shows about 470,000 distinct CDR3 sequences, about a fifth of them seen only once. Noted time point: persistent/refractory GD, antithyroid drugs over 5 years with positive TRAb. After RNA was extracted from PBMCs, the TCR library was made from it. The sample is drawn from a study of regulatory T cells in long-lasting Graves disease. Germline V gives CDR1 DFQATT, CDR2 SNEGSKA (reference sequence). The trim removed 2 bases at V and 8 bases at J, leaving 7 bases unmatched. The CDR3 has 13 amino acids. Whole-study results and caveats: Public clonotype sharing was higher in persistent than newly diagnosed patients.

The source was peripheral blood mononuclear cells (PBMCs), collected when the disease was refractory, from a patient treated with antithyroid drugs. The receptor was isolated from a female donor with Graves disease. The chain is built from TRBV20-1 and TRBJ1-1, with 8 bases identical to TRBD1. CDR3 sequence: CSARPLGQAEAFF. The CDR3 bases are TGCAGTGCTAGACCCCTGGGACAGGCAGAAGCTTTCTTT.